Following are 20 T cell receptor beta chains from one sample sequenced in a study of identical twins. Each CDR3 protein gets one entry after TCRdb re-called the 5' RACE reads with MiXCR. Of 300,000 to 400,000 distinct CDR3 sequences listed, approximately 8.7% were seen once; the top ten hold about 8.1%. The sample consisted of naive T cells sorted from blood. The receptors come from a woman aged 50 to 60 in good health.

The chain recombines TRBV10-3 with TRBJ2-2; D perhaps matches TRBD1 (5 bases). The ends were cut back, 10 bases at V and 1 base at J, with 19 bases in the middle. Per the germline V gene, CDR1 is ENHRY and CDR2 is SYGVKD. This CDR3 spans 16 amino acids. For the CDR3, the DNA is TGTGCCACCAAAAGTAAGCAGGGCTTGAACACCGGGGAGCTGTTTTTT. This sequence encodes CATKSKQGLNTGELFF.

Only a few counts were recorded for this clonotype. J is TRBJ2-3 and V is TRBV5-1; D is undetermined. Germline-derived CDR1 and CDR2 are SGHRS and YFSETQ. Trimming removed 7 bases from V and 2 bases from J, with 11 bases in between. The CDR3 runs 13 residues. CDR3 protein: CASGSTSTDTQYF. DNA of the CDR3: TGCGCCAGCGGATCTACATCCACAGATACGCAGTATTTT. The whole variable domain, remainder taken from reference TRBV5-1 and TRBJ2-3, is KAGVTQTPRYLIKTRGQQVTLSCSPISGHRSVSWYQQTPGQGLQFLFEYFSETQRNKGNFPGRFSGRQFSNSRSEMNVSTLELGDSALYLCASGSTSTDTQYFGPGTRLTVL.

This clonotype was seen repeatedly, ten times or more. V gene TRBV20-1 combines with J gene TRBJ2-3, with 12 bases aligning to TRBD2. The CDR3 consists of 16 residues. V lost 0 bases and J lost 6; bases outside the gene matches: 7. Germline CDR1 reads DFQATT; CDR2 reads SNEGSKA (reference sequence). The CDR3 spells CSARDTTSGRGDTQYF. The CDR3, as DNA: TGCAGTGCTAGAGATACGACTAGCGGGAGAGGGGATACGCAGTATTTT.

This chain uses TRBV3-1 with TRBJ2-5, with TRBD1 as a possible D gene (6 bases). The germline CDR1 and CDR2 sequences are LGHDT and YNNKEL (reference sequence). The CDR3 runs to 16 residues. V gave up 1 base and J gave up 1 base, with 13 bases separating them. The CDR3 here is CASSQVGQGPQETQYF. Here the CDR3 DNA reads TGTGCCAGCAGCCAAGTTGGCCAGGGGCCCCAAGAGACCCAGTACTTC.

The J gene is TRBJ2-3, the V gene TRBV7-9; D not certain. Trimming stripped 5 bases from V and 2 bases from J, with 17 bases between. This CDR3 region has 16 residues. Per germline, CDR1 SEHNR and CDR2 FQNEAQ (reference sequence). The chain's CDR3 is CASSVHLEHHTDTQYF. The CDR3, as DNA: TGTGCCAGCAGCGTCCACTTAGAGCATCACACAGATACGCAGTATTTT.

This rearrangement joins TRBV20-1 to TRBJ2-2; 13 nucleotides match TRBD2. The germline CDR1 and CDR2 sequences are DFQATT and SNEGSKA (reference sequence). V lost 6 bases and J lost 8; bases outside the gene matches: 6. This CDR3 has 14 amino acids. The CDR3 DNA sequence: TGCAGTGCCAGGACTAGCGGGGGTATGGGGGAGCTGTTTTTT. Translated: CSARTSGGMGELFF.

With respect to this clonotype: An end of the junction does not agree with germline; a read error may underlie this. The DNA of the CDR3 is TGTGCCAGCGGTTTTGGGGGACTGAACACTGAAGCTTTCTTT. This sequence encodes CASGFGGLNTEAFF. The chain employs TRBV27 and TRBJ1-1; tentative D call: TRBD1 (5 bases). The length of the CDR3 is 14 residues. CDR1 is MNHEY and CDR2 is SMNVEV in the germline V gene (reference sequence).

The sample holds many counts of this clonotype. The chain joins TRBV5-1 to TRBJ2-1, with TRBD1 as a possible D gene (5 bases). With 3 bases removed from V and 4 bases from J, the gap between germline ends came to 8 bases. Germline CDR1 and CDR2: SGHRS and YFSETQ. This CDR3 has 13 amino acids. DNA of the CDR3: TGCGCCAGCAGCTCCGACAGATACAATGAGCAGTTCTTC. This sequence encodes CASSSDRYNEQFF.

This clonotype was seen a few times. The rearrangement joins TRBV5-1 to TRBJ2-2; D may be TRBD1 (5 bases). Trimming took off 4 bases at V and 4 bases at J, with 17 bases between the two ends. The germline CDR1 and CDR2 sequences are SGHRS and YFSETQ. The CDR3 contains 16 residues. The CDR3 DNA follows: TGCGCCAGCAGCCTGGGATTGGGGCCTATCACCGGGGAGCTGTTTTTT. It yields the protein CASSLGLGPITGELFF.

This clonotype came up many times. The chain combines TRBV12-3 or TRBV12-4 with TRBJ2-3; 11 bases match TRBD2. The CDR3 sequence is 17 residues long. Trimming removed 0 bases from V and 4 bases from J; junction bases left unmatched: 6. CDR3 in amino acids: CASSLAESGLAADTQYF. The CDR3 nucleotides are TGTGCCAGCAGTTTAGCGGAATCGGGACTAGCGGCAGATACGCAGTATTTT.

The V and J genes are TRBV3-1 and TRBJ2-7; tentative D call: TRBD2 (6 bases). The CDR3 length is 13 residues. V shed 4 bases and J shed 2 bases, with 9 bases lying between them. The V gene's germline CDR1 is LGHDT and CDR2 YNNKEL (reference sequence). The DNA of the CDR3 is TGTGCCAGCAGCCGGGGGGAAACCTACGAGCAGTACGTC. Translation gives CASSRGETYEQYV.

The sample holds a few counts of this clonotype. The rearrangement uses TRBV12-3 or TRBV12-4 and TRBJ2-1, with 8 bases fitting TRBD2. This CDR3 comprises 14 residues. With 1 base clipped from V and 6 bases from J, the junction kept 2 bases outside the gene matches. In DNA form, the CDR3 reads TGTGCCAGCAGTTTAGGTAGCGGGACCAATGAGCAGTTCTTC. It encodes CASSLGSGTNEQFF.

The rearrangement joins TRBV6-6 to TRBJ1-4; D is unresolved. Trimming cost V 8 bases and J 4 bases, with 5 bases left between them. In germline, CDR1 is MNHNY, CDR2 SVGAGI (reference sequence). The CDR3 length is 11 residues. The CDR3 coding sequence is TGTGCCAGCGTATATAATGAAAAACTGTTTTTT. This encodes CASVYNEKLFF.

This clonotype showed up just a few times. The chain recombines TRBV12-3 or TRBV12-4 with TRBJ1-3, with D perhaps matching TRBD1 (5 bases). The CDR3 totals 16 residues. Between the trimmed V and J ends, which lost 7 bases and 0 bases, there was a span of 16 bases. For the CDR3, the DNA is TGTGCCAGCATGGGTAGACGGGGACTCTCTGGAAACACCATATATTTT. This codes for CASMGRRGLSGNTIYF.

This clonotype was seen a few times. The chain joins TRBV5-1 to TRBJ2-7, with a tentative D call TRBD1 (6 bases). The CDR3 totals 14 residues. Germline V gene data show CDR1 as SGHRS and CDR2 as YFSETQ. Trimming cost V 4 bases and J 4 bases, with 15 bases left between them. The CDR3 protein is CASSPRQDLYEQYF. CDR3 nucleotide sequence: TGCGCCAGCAGCCCGCGACAGGACCTATACGAGCAGTACTTC.

This clonotype was found a few times. The chain joins TRBV25-1 to TRBJ2-1, with 9 bases fitting TRBD1. Trimming removed 6 bases from V and 6 bases from J; junction bases left unmatched: 6. Germline lookup yields CDR1 MGHDK and CDR2 SYGVNS. The CDR3 is 14 amino acids. CDR3 loop: CASRQRTGVNEQFF. CDR3 nucleotides: TGTGCCAGCAGACAGAGGACAGGGGTCAATGAGCAGTTCTTC.

The rearrangement links TRBV5-1 to TRBJ2-6; 8 bases fit TRBD1. The CDR3 is 20 amino acids. Germline-derived CDR1 and CDR2 are SGHRS and YFSETQ. V lost 1 base, J lost 0 bases, and 12 bases stayed unmatched. This CDR3 reads CASSLWGLGQVNSGANVLTF. In DNA form, the CDR3 reads TGCGCCAGCAGCTTGTGGGGCCTGGGACAGGTGAACTCTGGGGCCAACGTCCTGACTTTC.

V usage is TRBV6-9 and J usage is TRBJ2-5; TRBD1 matches 7 bases. This CDR3 region has 12 residues. Per germline, CDR1 MNHGY and CDR2 SVAAGI. J lost 4 bases, V lost 11 bases, and 7 bases had no gene match. The CDR3 region is CAGDRVRETQYF. In DNA form, the CDR3 reads TGTGCCGGAGACAGGGTGAGAGAGACCCAGTACTTC.

This chain links TRBV20-1 with TRBJ2-5; D call uncertain. The CDR3 totals 13 residues. With 1 base removed from V and 0 bases from J, the gap between germline ends came to 6 bases. The germline gives CDR1 DFQATT, CDR2 SNEGSKA (reference sequence). The CDR3 DNA reads as TGCAGTGCTAGAGGATCCAACCAAGAGACCCAGTACTTC. It codes for CSARGSNQETQYF.

The chain has TRBV20-1 and TRBJ2-3; TRBD1 agrees at 9 bases. This CDR3 comprises 16 residues. Germline loops: CDR1 DFQATT, CDR2 SNEGSKA (reference sequence). Germline trimming cut 1 base from V and 5 bases from J; bases unmatched to any gene: 10. The CDR3 coding sequence is TGCAGTGCTAGAGCACCCGGGACAGGGTGGAGAGATACGCAGTATTTT. Encoded protein: CSARAPGTGWRDTQYF.